The clone carrying this T cell receptor beta chain was seen a handful of times. Its matching antigen is unknown. The record originates from a study of T-cell memory formation after mild COVID-19. 5'RACE with constant-segment primers yielded barcoded, UMI-tagged TCR alpha and TCR beta cDNA libraries. In TCRdb, the 5' RACE reads were re-called with MiXCR into one record per CDR3 protein. The table lists 150,000 or so distinct CDR3 sequences, roughly 12% of them singletons, with 3.5% to 4% in the top ten. Study-level points and caveats: Whereas later expanders leaned CD4+, clones contracting day 15 to 85 showed a balanced CD4/CD8 makeup. Contracting CD4+ clones lay largely in CM and EM, with CD8+ ones residing in EMRA.

CDR3 length: 14 residues. V was cut by 2 bases and J by 4 bases, with 12 bases left in between. Per the germline V gene, CDR1 is SGHRS and CDR2 is YFSETQ. The chain employs TRBV5-1 and TRBJ1-1, with TRBD1 as a possible D gene (5 bases). This TCR derives from a man aged 18 to 30 who had mild COVID-19 (a few samples of this study predate the infection). Cell type and time point are not known. The sequenced sample consisted of PBMCs or a T cell subset sorted from them (not recorded which). Written as DNA, the CDR3 is TGCGCCAGCAGCTTTCTGGGCGGGGCCACTGAAGCTTTCTTT. Its translation: CASSFLGGATEAFF.